Sequencing of this T cell receptor (beta chain) was carried out in a study of cytomegalovirus exposure and HLA in healthy donors. As concerns this clone: The antigen is not known.

The PCR made use of 60 Vbeta and 13 Jbeta primers. Source study methods: About 11 million of around 85 million unique TCR beta chains were shared, per a later count. Data came from immunoSEQ multiplex PCR; TCRdb stores just in-frame clones and leaves some out. From that table come the V and J calls and clone size; the DNA was used to work out D and trimming. Of nearly 110,000 clones listed, around three quarters were seen once; the top ten hold roughly 6%. Study-level results: Some segments of the V type, notably TRBV6-2 and TRBV6-3, were excluded as indistinguishable.

The germline CDR1 and CDR2 sequences are MNHNS and SASEGT. The V end lost 5 bases, the J end lost 1 base, and 11 bases lay between the germline ends. The CDR3 spans 15 residues. The sequence was collected from a woman aged 50 to 60 in good health and CMV-seropositive. The rearrangement joins TRBV6-1 to TRBJ2-2; tentatively, D is TRBD2 (6 bases). The sample was PBMCs. The CDR3 nucleotides read TGTGCCAGCAGTTGGAGGGCGCGGAACACCGGGGAGCTGTTTTTT. It is translated as CASSWRARNTGELFF.